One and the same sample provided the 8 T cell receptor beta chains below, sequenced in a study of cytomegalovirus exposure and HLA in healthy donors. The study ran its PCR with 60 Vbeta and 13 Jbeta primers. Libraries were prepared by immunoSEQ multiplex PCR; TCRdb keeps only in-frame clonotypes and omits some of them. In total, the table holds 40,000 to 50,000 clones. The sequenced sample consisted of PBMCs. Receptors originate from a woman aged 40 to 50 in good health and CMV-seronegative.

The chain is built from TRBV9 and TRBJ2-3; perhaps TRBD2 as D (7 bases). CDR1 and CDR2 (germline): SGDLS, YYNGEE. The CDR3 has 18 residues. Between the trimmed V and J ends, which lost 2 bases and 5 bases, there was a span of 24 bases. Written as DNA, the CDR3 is TGTGCCAGCAGCGTTTCGCCTATTGTGGGAGGGGGAGGAGATACGCAGTATTTT. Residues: CASSVSPIVGGGGDTQYF.

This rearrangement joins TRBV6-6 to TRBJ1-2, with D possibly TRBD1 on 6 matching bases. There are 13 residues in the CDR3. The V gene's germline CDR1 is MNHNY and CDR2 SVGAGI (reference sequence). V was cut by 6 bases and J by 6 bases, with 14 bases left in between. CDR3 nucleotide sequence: TGTGCCAGCAGCCCCACAGGGTATGATGGCTACACCTTC. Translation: CASSPTGYDGYTF.

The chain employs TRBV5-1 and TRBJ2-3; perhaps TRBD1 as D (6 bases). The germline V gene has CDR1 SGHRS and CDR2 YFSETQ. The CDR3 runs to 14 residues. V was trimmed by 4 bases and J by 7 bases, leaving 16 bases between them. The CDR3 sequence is CASSTADRRNTQYF. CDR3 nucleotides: TGCGCCAGCAGCACAGCCGACAGGAGGAATACGCAGTATTTT.

CDR3 region: CASSLEIAAQETQYF. CDR3 coding DNA: TGTGCCAGCAGCTTAGAAATAGCGGCTCAAGAGACCCAGTACTTC. This sequence joins TRBV7-6 and TRBJ2-5; tentatively, D is TRBD2 (6 bases). Germline CDR1 and CDR2: SGHVS and FNYEAQ. V was pared by 1 base and J by 2 bases, with 11 bases between. CDR3 length: 15 residues.

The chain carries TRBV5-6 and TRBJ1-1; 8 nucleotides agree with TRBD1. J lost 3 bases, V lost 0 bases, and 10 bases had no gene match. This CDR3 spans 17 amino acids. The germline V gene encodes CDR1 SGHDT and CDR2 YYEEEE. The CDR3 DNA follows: TGTGCCAGCAGCTTGGATGGACAGGGACGGGTATACACTGAAGCTTTCTTT. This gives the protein CASSLDGQGRVYTEAFF.

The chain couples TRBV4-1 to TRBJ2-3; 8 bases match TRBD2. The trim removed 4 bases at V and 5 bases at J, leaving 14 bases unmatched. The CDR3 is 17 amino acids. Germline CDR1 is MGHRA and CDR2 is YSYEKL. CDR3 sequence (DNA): TGCGCCAGCAGCCGCCCTCCCGGGACTAGATTAGGAGATACGCAGTATTTT. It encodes CASSRPPGTRLGDTQYF.

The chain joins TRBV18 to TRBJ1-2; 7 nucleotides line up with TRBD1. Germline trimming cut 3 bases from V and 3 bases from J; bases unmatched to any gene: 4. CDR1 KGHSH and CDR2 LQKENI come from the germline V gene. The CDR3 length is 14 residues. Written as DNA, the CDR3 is TGTGCCAGCTCACCCGCCGGGACAGACTATGGCTACACCTTC. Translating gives CASSPAGTDYGYTF.

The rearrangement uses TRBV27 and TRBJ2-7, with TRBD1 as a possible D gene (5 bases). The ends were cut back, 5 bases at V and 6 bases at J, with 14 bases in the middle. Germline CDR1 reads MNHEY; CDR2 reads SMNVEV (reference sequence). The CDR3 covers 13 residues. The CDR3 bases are TGTGCCAGCAGTACAGGATCACGGAGCGAGCAGTACTTC. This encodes CASSTGSRSEQYF.